This T cell receptor (beta chain) is drawn from a study of radiation and T cells in renal cell carcinoma. Study-wide background: Nephrectomy followed 15 Gy stereotactic body radiation by 4 weeks. Study observations and caveats: Without pretreatment biopsies, baseline tumor clonotype presence was undetermined. Top tumor clonotypes rose in blood 2 weeks post-radiation, then contracted.

Time point in this sample: blood 2 weeks post-SBRT. The treatment here: 15 Gy SBRT to primary tumor, nephrectomy 4 weeks later. Blood was sampled at baseline, 2 weeks and 4 weeks after SBRT. A word on this clone: The antigen remains unidentified.

TCRdb keeps only in-frame clones here, not all; method: immunoSEQ multiplex PCR. The profile covers fewer than 150,000 clones, with 88% appearing a single time and 5% to 6% taken by the ten largest. The V gene's germline CDR1 is LNHDA and CDR2 SQIVND (reference sequence). V was pared by 3 bases and J by 2 bases, with 8 bases between. This CDR3 is built from 13 residues. This receptor was identified in a woman between 70 and 85 years old with renal cell carcinoma. Source: blood, taken from a patient whose treatment included radiotherapy and nephrectomy. J is TRBJ2-7 and V is TRBV19; D possibly corresponds to TRBD2 (5 bases). CDR3 in DNA: TGTGCCAGTAGTATCGGGATACCCTACGAGCAGTACTTC. The encoded protein is CASSIGIPYEQYF.